This TCR beta chain was identified during a study of STAT5B mutations in CD4+ large granular lymphocyte leukemia. Study conclusions and caveats: 8/27 top patient clones versus 2/35 control clones were TRBV06-family. Main leukemic clonotypes were patient-specific, but 20% to 25% appeared at low frequency elsewhere.

Sequencing used immunoSEQ multiplex PCR; TCRdb keeps in-frame clones, though not all of them. The top ten hold approximately 4% of the sample, which has 25,000 to 35,000 clones, around 81% seen once. Buffy coats from healthy blood donors served as controls. The CDR3 is 13 amino acids. Trimming took 7 bases from V and 2 from J; bases not matched to a gene: 6. The germline V gene has CDR1 SQVTM and CDR2 ANQGSEA. This clone was observed a few times. The antigen remains unidentified. The receptor comes from a human donor in good health. Material for sequencing was CD4+ T cells from blood buffy coats. The chain joins TRBV29-1 to TRBJ1-2, with 8 bases identical to TRBD1. CDR3 coding DNA: TGCAGCGCCACACAGGGGGAGAACTATGGCTACACCTTC. It codes for CSATQGENYGYTF.